The rows below give T cell receptor beta chains drawn from one sample of a study of type 1 and type 2 diabetes patients. TCRdb passed the multiplex PCR reads through MiXCR, listing each CDR3 protein once. Of about 290,000 distinct CDR3 sequences listed, roughly 50% are singletons. Sequencing was done on a sample of peripheral blood mononuclear cells (PBMCs). These receptors were taken from a man aged 18 to 29 with type 2 diabetes. Each CDR3 is given with its conserved first and last residue. D genes are given only for firm matches. The listing skips clone size in some rows; elsewhere it reads once, few, many or a size class.

DNA	CDR3	size	D	length	J	V
TGTGCCAGCAGTCCGGGGACAGGGCGGTCACCCCTCCACTTT	CASSPGTGRSPLHF	-	TRBD1	14	TRBJ1-6	TRBV7-6
TGCGCCAGCAGTGCCCCGGACAGGGCCAAGAACGAGCAGTACTTC	CASSAPDRAKNEQYF	-	TRBD1	15	TRBJ2-7	TRBV10-2
TGTGCCAGCAGTGAATACCGAGGTAGCGGGACCACAGATACGCAGTATTTT	CASSEYRGSGTTDTQYF	few	TRBD2	17	TRBJ2-3	TRBV25-1
TGTGCCAGCAGTGAAGCACGGCAGACCTCTGGAAACACCATATATTTT	CASSEARQTSGNTIYF	once	-	16	TRBJ1-3	TRBV6-2/TRBV6-3
TGTGCCAGTAAGACCCCGGGACAGGGGACGAACACTGAAGCTTTCTTT	CASKTPGQGTNTEAFF	few	TRBD1	16	TRBJ1-1	TRBV19
TGTGCCAGCAGCCAAGGCGGGGACAGGATTAACTCAGACTATGGCTACACCTTC	CASSQGGDRINSDYGYTF	-	TRBD1	18	TRBJ1-2	TRBV4-2
TGTGCCATCAGTCGGACAGCTGAAAATGAAAAACTGTTTTTT	CAISRTAENEKLFF	-	-	14	TRBJ1-4	TRBV10-3
TGTGCCAGCAGTAGACAGGCGACTTCTGGAAACACCATGTATTTT	CASSRQATSGNTMYF	-	-	15	TRBJ1-3	TRBV7-3
TGTGCCAGCAGCGGACAACACAGGGGGCTAGATACTGAAGCTTTCTTT	CASSGQHRGLDTEAFF	-	TRBD1	16	TRBJ1-1	TRBV9
TGTGCCAGCAGGGACAGGGCCGACCGAGGTACCCAGTACTTC	CASRDRADRGTQYF	few	TRBD1	14	TRBJ2-5	TRBV12-3/TRBV12-4
TGTGCCTGGAGTTCACCGGGACTGACCTACGAGCAGTACTTC	CAWSSPGLTYEQYF	few	-	14	TRBJ2-7	TRBV30
TGCAGTGCTTCCGGGACAGGGGGCAACGAGCAGTACTTC	CSASGTGGNEQYF	-	TRBD1	13	TRBJ2-7	TRBV20-1
TGTGCCAGTAGTATTACAGGGCGCAGCAATCAGCCCCAGCATTTT	CASSITGRSNQPQHF	-	-	15	TRBJ1-5	TRBV19
TGTGCCACCAGCAGTGACAGGGCCAACTATGGCTACACCTTC	CATSSDRANYGYTF	many	TRBD1	14	TRBJ1-2	TRBV15
TGTGCCACCAGCCCCCGGAAGTTTTCACACGAGCAGTACTTC	CATSPRKFSHEQYF	few	-	14	TRBJ2-7	TRBV15
TGCAGTGCTAACGTTGGACAGATCTATGGCTACACCTTC	CSANVGQIYGYTF	-	-	13	TRBJ1-2	TRBV20-1
TGTGCCGGCAGCTCCCCCGTCCCAGACTACGAGCAGTACTTC	CAGSSPVPDYEQYF	-	-	14	TRBJ2-7	TRBV7-8
TGTGCCAGCAGCCTGGGGACTAGCAAAGGAGAGACCCAGTACTTC	CASSLGTSKGETQYF	-	TRBD2	15	TRBJ2-5	TRBV7-3
TGTGCCAGCAGCTCCGGGACAGGGCCATATGGCTACACCTTC	CASSSGTGPYGYTF	-	TRBD1	14	TRBJ1-2	TRBV12-3/TRBV12-4
TGCGCCAGCAGCCCCGGACAGACCTTGCACACTGAAGCTTTCTTT	CASSPGQTLHTEAFF	-	-	15	TRBJ1-1	TRBV11-2
TGCGCCAGCAGCCAAGATCACCCTAGCGGGAGGAGTTGGGCCGGGGAGCTGTTTTTT	CASSQDHPSGRSWAGELFF	few	TRBD2	19	TRBJ2-2	TRBV4-1
TGTGCCAGCAGTCCCGGGACAGGGGAACAGCCCCAGCATTTT	CASSPGTGEQPQHF	many	TRBD1	14	TRBJ1-5	TRBV27
TGTGCCAGCAGTCCCCGGGACAGGGCTGGCTACACCTTC	CASSPRDRAGYTF	-	TRBD1	13	TRBJ1-2	TRBV2
TGTGCCTGGACTGAAGGGCCTGGAAACACCATATATTTT	CAWTEGPGNTIYF	few	-	13	TRBJ1-3	TRBV30
TGTGCCATCAGTGAGTCGGAGGCAGTTAATGAGCAGTTCTTC	CAISESEAVNEQFF	many	-	14	TRBJ2-1	TRBV10-3
TGTGCCATCAGTGGGACAGGGCGAACTGGGGCCAACGTCCTGACTTTC	CAISGTGRTGANVLTF	-	TRBD1	16	TRBJ2-6	TRBV10-1
TGCGCCAGCAGCCAAACCTTGGGAGACGGGTCGCGATACGAGCAGTACTTC	CASSQTLGDGSRYEQYF	few	-	17	TRBJ2-7	TRBV4-1
TGTGCTAGTGGTTTGGTACGGGGACAGGGGAGATCAGGACCCCTCCACTTT	CASGLVRGQGRSGPLHF	-	TRBD1	17	TRBJ1-6	TRBV12-5
TGTGCCAGCAGCTTAGTACGAAACGGAGAAGCTTTCTTT	CASSLVRNGEAFF	many	-	13	TRBJ1-1	TRBV7-2
TGTGCCAGCAGCTTCGGGGGACAGGGCTACCTAGCGGGAGAGACCCAGTACTTC	CASSFGGQGYLAGETQYF	few	-	18	TRBJ2-5	TRBV11-2
TGTGCCAGCAAGGGCGGGAAGGGCCCCTACGAGCAGTACTTC	CASKGGKGPYEQYF	once	-	14	TRBJ2-7	TRBV28
TGTGCCACCTCAACTCCCCTCGCGGGAGGGCAATATGAGCAGTTCTTC	CATSTPLAGGQYEQFF	few	TRBD2	16	TRBJ2-1	TRBV19
TGTGCCAGCAGCCAAAATAGCGGGGGCAGCGATGAGCAGTTCTTC	CASSQNSGGSDEQFF	-	TRBD2	15	TRBJ2-1	TRBV4-2
TGTGCCAGCAGTGACGGGACAGCAAATGAAAAACTGTTTTTT	CASSDGTANEKLFF	-	TRBD1	14	TRBJ1-4	TRBV6-5